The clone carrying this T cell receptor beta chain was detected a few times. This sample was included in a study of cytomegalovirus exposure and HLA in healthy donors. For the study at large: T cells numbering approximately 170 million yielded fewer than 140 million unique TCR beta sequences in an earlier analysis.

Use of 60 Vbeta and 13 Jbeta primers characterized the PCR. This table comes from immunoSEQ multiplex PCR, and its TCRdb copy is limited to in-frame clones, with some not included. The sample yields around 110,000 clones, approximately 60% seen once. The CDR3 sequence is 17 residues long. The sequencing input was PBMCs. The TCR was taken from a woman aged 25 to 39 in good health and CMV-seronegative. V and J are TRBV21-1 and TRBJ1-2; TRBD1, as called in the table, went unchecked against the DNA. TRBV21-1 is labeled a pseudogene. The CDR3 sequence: CASSKGRCNRGVGGYTF. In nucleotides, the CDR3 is TGTGCCAGCAGCAAAGGGAGATGCAACAGGGGGGTCGGTGGCTACACCTTC.